Reported below is one T cell receptor (beta chain). The antigen remains undetermined. This entry comes from a study of early T cells in non-severe SARS-CoV-2 infection. Looking at the study overall: Sequencing of unsorted whole blood was done on bulk RNA, leaving chains unpaired. Study findings and constraints: There was a bias toward anti-spike CD8 responses in VDJdb matching, which missed private and CD4 specificities.

V gave up 1 base and J gave up 5 bases; unmatched junction bases: 6. The CDR3 contains 14 residues. Germline-derived CDR1 and CDR2 are SGHNT and YYREEE (reference sequence). The library protocol tagged individual cDNA molecules with unique molecular identifiers. TCRdb redid the calling of the 5' RACE reads with MiXCR, one entry per CDR3 protein. The data contain 55,000 to 70,000 distinct CDR3 sequences, under 10% of them singletons. V usage is TRBV5-4 and J usage is TRBJ2-7; 7 positions agree with TRBD2. The sequence derives from an adult who was a healthcare worker with PCR-confirmed SARS-CoV-2 infection or an uninfected control (not recorded which). Sequencing was carried out using whole blood. CDR3 in amino acids: CASSLRDYSNEQYF. The CDR3 bases are TGTGCCAGCAGCTTGAGGGACTACTCTAACGAGCAGTACTTC.